Presented here are 25 T cell receptor beta chains from one specimen sequenced in a study of blood T cell repertoires in COVID-19. TCRdb's copy holds only in-frame clones and misses some; the assay was immunoSEQ multiplex PCR. Altogether a few hundred thousand clones are present, approximately 85% being singletons, with the ten largest covering 5% to 8%. The sequenced material came from PBMCs or T cells enriched from blood (not recorded which). Receptors were obtained from a woman in her 50s who had been exposed to COVID-19.

About this clone: In the same sample, other DNA sequences code for this CDR3. The CDR3 DNA sequence: TGCGCCAGCAGCTTGGACAGGGTGGCTGAAGCTTTCTTT. The encoded protein is CASSLDRVAEAFF. The rearrangement links TRBV5-1 to TRBJ1-1; perhaps TRBD1 as D (6 bases). V was pared by 0 bases and J by 6 bases, with 9 bases between. Germline lookup yields CDR1 SGHRS and CDR2 YFSETQ. There are 13 residues in the CDR3.

A note on this clone: This same CDR3 is encoded by further DNA sequences in the sample. The chain uses TRBV29-1 and TRBJ1-1, with 7 bases aligning to TRBD1. V gave up 7 bases and J gave up 2 bases; unmatched junction bases: 4. Germline V gives CDR1 SQVTM, CDR2 ANQGSEA. The CDR3 length is 12 residues. CDR3 sequence: CSAGTANTEAFF. DNA of the CDR3: TGCAGCGCTGGGACAGCTAACACTGAAGCTTTCTTT.

The V and J genes are TRBV6-2 or TRBV6-3 and TRBJ1-5, with D perhaps TRBD1 (5 bases). The germline V gene encodes CDR1 MNHEY and CDR2 SVGEGT. Trimming took off 4 bases at V and 1 base at J, with 11 bases between the two ends. The CDR3 totals 15 residues. CDR3 sequence reads: CASSSRVKSNQPQHF. CDR3 nucleotides: TGTGCCAGCAGTTCCAGGGTGAAGAGCAATCAGCCCCAGCATTTT.

The gene calls are TRBV9 and TRBJ2-2; TRBD2 might be the D (6 bases). Per the germline V gene, CDR1 is SGDLS and CDR2 is YYNGEE. The CDR3 covers 13 residues. V lost 4 bases, J lost 6 bases, and 10 bases lay in between. CDR3 residues: CASSRGGAGELFF. CDR3 nucleotide sequence: TGTGCCAGCAGCCGAGGAGGGGCCGGGGAGCTGTTTTTT.

This rearrangement joins TRBV4-3 to TRBJ2-1, with 10 nucleotides matching TRBD2. This CDR3 has 17 amino acids. Trimming removed 0 bases from V and 6 bases from J; junction bases left unmatched: 8. Looked up from germline, CDR1 is LGHNA and CDR2 is YSLEER. CDR3 nucleotides: TGCGCCAGCAGCCAAGACCTTACTAGCGGGGTCCTCAATGAGCAGTTCTTC. Amino acid sequence: CASSQDLTSGVLNEQFF.

This chain links TRBV4-3 with TRBJ1-2; no clear D. The CDR3 contains 15 residues. With 0 bases removed from V and 8 bases from J, the gap between germline ends came to 16 bases. The germline gives CDR1 LGHNA, CDR2 YSLEER. CDR3 in DNA: TGCGCCAGCAGCCAAGATTCACGGGATCCCGCGGGCTACACCTTC. It codes for CASSQDSRDPAGYTF.

The chain is built from TRBV11-2 and TRBJ1-1; 7 bases agree with TRBD1. V dropped 1 base and J dropped 0; count of bases not matched to a gene: 14. This CDR3 has 19 residues. The V gene's germline CDR1 is SGHAT and CDR2 FQNNGV. The CDR3 here is CASSLGSGGAPTMNTEAFF. The CDR3 nucleotides are TGTGCCAGCAGCTTAGGATCAGGGGGAGCCCCTACCATGAACACTGAAGCTTTCTTT.

The chain employs TRBV20-1 and TRBJ2-3; no firm D call. CDR3 length: 12 residues. V gave up 3 bases and J gave up 4 bases, with 8 bases separating them. Germline V CDR1 and CDR2: DFQATT, SNEGSKA (reference sequence). The DNA of the CDR3 is TGCAGTGCTAGTATAGCCTCAGATACGCAGTATTTT. This encodes CSASIASDTQYF.

Worth noting for this clone: This specimen includes other DNA sequences encoding the same CDR3. V is TRBV24-1 and J is TRBJ2-1; 11 bases are a match to TRBD2. Trimming cost V 3 bases and J 4 bases; bases outside gene matches: 4. Germline values: CDR1 KGHDR, CDR2 SFDVKD. This CDR3 has 16 residues. CDR3 bases: TGTGCCACCAGTGATCCTCTAGCGGGGGGTTACAATGAGCAGTTCTTC. Translating gives CATSDPLAGGYNEQFF.

The chain recombines TRBV24-1 with TRBJ2-2, with TRBD2 as a possible D gene (6 bases). CDR1 KGHDR and CDR2 SFDVKD come from the germline V gene. The length of the CDR3 is 15 residues. V gave up 3 bases and J gave up 0 bases, with 7 bases separating them. The CDR3 DNA reads TGTGCCACCAGTGATGCGGGACCGAACACCGGGGAGCTGTTTTTT. It yields the protein CATSDAGPNTGELFF.

The V gene is TRBV7-2, the J gene TRBJ2-3; D not certain. The CDR3 covers 13 residues. V gave up 0 bases and J gave up 8 bases, with 9 bases separating them. Germline V gene lookup returns CDR1 SGHTA and CDR2 FQGNSA. In nucleotides, the CDR3 is TGTGCCAGCAGCTTAGCTACAGCCGGTACGCAGTATTTT. It codes for CASSLATAGTQYF.

This clone has just one count. The chain is built from TRBV4-1 and TRBJ1-4, with 9 bases that match TRBD1. The CDR3 loop spans 15 amino acids. Germline V gene lookup returns CDR1 MGHRA and CDR2 YSYEKL. V gave up 0 bases and J gave up 5 bases; unmatched junction bases: 1. CDR3 coding DNA: TGCGCCAGCAGCCAAGAACAGGGGGCGAATGAAAAACTGTTTTTT. Its protein product is CASSQEQGANEKLFF.

The CDR3 is CASSEAAGTYEQYF. In nucleotides, the CDR3 is TGTGCCAGCAGTGAAGCGGCAGGGACCTACGAGCAGTACTTC. This chain uses TRBV6-1 with TRBJ2-7; TRBD1 is a possible D gene (5 bases). V gave up 0 bases and J gave up 2 bases, with 8 bases separating them. CDR1 and CDR2 (germline): MNHNS, SASEGT. This CDR3 contains 14 residues.

This sequence joins TRBV10-3 and TRBJ2-7, with D unclear. The CDR3 is 13 amino acids. In germline, CDR1 is ENHRY, CDR2 SYGVKD. The V end was cut by 2 bases, the J end by 1 base, with 6 bases between. CDR3 sequence reads: CAISERSSYEQYF. The CDR3 coding sequence is TGTGCCATCAGTGAGCGTAGTTCCTACGAGCAGTACTTC.

The chain combines TRBV7-3 with TRBJ2-1; TRBD1 matches 10 bases. The CDR3 consists of 14 residues. Looked up from germline, CDR1 is SGHTA and CDR2 is FQGTGA. The ends lost 5 bases at V and 4 bases at J; junction bases unmatched: 2. The CDR3 nucleotides read TGTGCCAGCAGCCGGACAGGGGGTTACAATGAGCAGTTCTTC. Translating it yields CASSRTGGYNEQFF.

This clone has a handful of counts. The CDR3 coding sequence is TGTGCCAGCAGCAACAGGGGAGTGGGTGGCTACACCTTC. It codes for CASSNRGVGGYTF. The chain employs TRBV2 and TRBJ1-2; TRBD1 aligns across 7 bases. Germline V CDR1 and CDR2: SNHLY, FYNNEI. The V gene end was trimmed by 6 bases and the J gene end by 7 bases; junction bases not matched to a gene: 8. The CDR3 loop spans 13 amino acids.

This chain links TRBV7-9 with TRBJ2-2; a weak D match, TRBD1 (6 bases). The CDR3 is 17 amino acids. V was cut by 2 bases and J by 5 bases, with 18 bases left in between. Looked up from germline, CDR1 is SEHNR and CDR2 is FQNEAQ (reference sequence). CDR3 loop: CASSLKNQGHLTGELFF. CDR3 nucleotide sequence: TGTGCCAGCAGCTTAAAGAACCAGGGACACCTTACCGGGGAGCTGTTTTTT.

Comment on this clone: Within the sample, other DNA sequences also encode this same CDR3. The gene calls are TRBV7-9 and TRBJ1-1, with D hard to call. Trimming shortened V by 1 base and J by 0 bases, and 9 bases separated the two germline ends. From germline, CDR1 is SEHNR and CDR2 FQNEAQ (reference sequence). The CDR3 contains 15 residues. The CDR3 nucleotides are TGTGCCAGCAGCTTAGTGAAACTCTTGAACACTGAAGCTTTCTTT. Amino acid sequence: CASSLVKLLNTEAFF.

This clone was observed a few times. V and J are TRBV5-4 and TRBJ1-3; 10 bases match TRBD1. Germline V gives CDR1 SGHNT, CDR2 YYREEE (reference sequence). The V gene end was trimmed by 2 bases and the J gene end by 2 bases; junction bases not matched to a gene: 7. The CDR3 is made up of 17 amino acids. Here the CDR3 reads CASSFRTGTGAGNTIYF. CDR3 DNA: TGTGCCAGCAGCTTTCGAACCGGGACAGGGGCTGGAAACACCATATATTTT.

J is TRBJ2-3 and V is TRBV29-1, with 7 bases aligning to TRBD1. The length of the CDR3 is 13 residues. Germline trimming cut 4 bases from V and 3 bases from J; bases unmatched to any gene: 4. Germline lookup yields CDR1 SQVTM and CDR2 ANQGSEA. The DNA of the CDR3 is TGCAGCGTTGGGACAGGAGTAACAGATACGCAGTATTTT. Protein product: CSVGTGVTDTQYF.

A note on this clone: The same CDR3 can be traced to other DNA sequences in this sample. The chain combines TRBV19 with TRBJ1-6; 9 bases map to TRBD1. Germline lookup yields CDR1 LNHDA and CDR2 SQIVND (reference sequence). The CDR3 runs to 13 residues. Trimming took 6 bases from V and 10 from J; bases not matched to a gene: 4. CDR3 loop: CASRDRGGSPLHF. CDR3 nucleotide sequence: TGTGCCAGTAGGGACAGGGGAGGCTCACCCCTCCACTTT.

The chain has TRBV7-9 and TRBJ1-1; unclear D gene. The CDR3 is made up of 12 amino acids. V was cut by 3 bases and J by 5 bases, with 7 bases left in between. Germline CDR1 is SEHNR and CDR2 is FQNEAQ (reference sequence). CDR3 nucleotide sequence: TGTGCCAGCAGCTTCGGGGAAACTGAAGCTTTCTTT. Its protein product is CASSFGETEAFF.

V is TRBV7-6 and J is TRBJ2-3, with D possibly matching TRBD2 (5 bases). The germline CDR1 and CDR2 sequences are SGHVS and FNYEAQ. The CDR3 totals 13 residues. V was clipped by 4 bases and J by 2 bases, with 7 bases between them. The CDR3 DNA reads as TGTGCCAGCAGCTCGGGGTCCACAGATACGCAGTATTTT. This gives the protein CASSSGSTDTQYF.

V usage is TRBV24-1 and J usage is TRBJ1-2; TRBD1 matches 8 bases. Germline assignment: CDR1 KGHDR and CDR2 SFDVKD. V trimming: 5 bases; J trimming: 8 bases; junction bases outside the gene matches: 3. The CDR3 is made up of 12 amino acids. CDR3 residues: CATSGDRGGYTF. CDR3 in DNA: TGTGCCACCAGTGGAGACAGGGGCGGCTACACCTTC.

This clone was recorded only once. This sequence joins TRBV6-6 and TRBJ2-6, with 9 bases matching TRBD1. The V segment lost 5 bases and the J segment 5 bases; nucleotides outside the gene matches: 10. The CDR3 is 17 residues long. Germline V gene sequence: CDR1 MNHNY, CDR2 SVGAGI (reference sequence). CDR3 in DNA: TGTGCCAGCAGTCGTCGGACAGGGGCCGTTTGGGCCAACGTCCTGACTTTC. Protein: CASSRRTGAVWANVLTF.